This record covers a single T cell receptor beta chain. This clonotype was seen a handful of times. Its recognized antigen is unknown. The sample holds no much larger clone one base away, and base qualities are not on file. The roughly 39 donors, aged about 6 to 100 years, were systemically healthy Caucasian individuals from Russia. Approximately 9.3 milliliters of peripheral blood were drawn from each donor into EDTA-treated Vacutainer tubes. Ficoll-Paque density-gradient centrifugation was used to isolate PBMCs, with at least 7 million per sample. Trizol reagent was used to extract total RNA from the PBMCs, yielding at least 6 micrograms per sample. For every donor, flow cytometry on a PBMC aliquot measured the percentage of naive CD45RAhigh/CD27high T cells. These data come from a study of blood T cells in healthy people across ages (dated by TCRdb to about 2015). Turning to the overall study: In model experiments, roughly one uniquely barcoded TCR beta cDNA molecule per two T cells was captured by template switching. To track age-related changes in TCR beta repertoire diversity, the study relied on deep sequencing normalized with unique cDNA molecular identifiers. Donors were grouped into four age groups: young (average approximately 16 years), middle-aged (39), aged (over 55) and long-lived (over 80). Donors of different ages were randomly distributed across sequencing lanes to avoid experimental bias. Using the same blood draw, the study looked at two additional independent replicas of 1 million unique cDNA reads for two donors, one aged 18 to 30 and the other aged 80 or older. Overall study results and their limits: Observed TCR beta diversity per million T cells fell roughly linearly with age, and a significant reduction was already apparent by age about 38. Since profiling was done on bulk unsorted PBMCs, naive and antigen-experienced compartments could not be conclusively compared. The percentage of naive T cells measured by flow cytometry correlated strongly with observed TCR beta diversity. Compared with the aged group, more naive CD4+ T cells, fewer expanded clones and increased TCR diversity were shown by the long-lived group, suggesting age selection. Total diversity estimates from one million sequenced T cells were considered lower bounds and underestimates. Because the CMV infection status of the donors was unknown, age-related changes in expanded clonotypes may potentially have been confounded.

Measured from the cysteine to the phenylalanine, the CDR3 is 17 residues long. Only CDR3 DNA remains: 51 bases, in frame from the first base. CDR1 and CDR2, looked up from the germline V gene, are LGHNA and YNFKEQ. V is clipped by 1 base and J by 0 bases, and the sequence between their germline boundaries is 13 bases long. Library preparation used 5' RACE. For sequencing, an Illumina HiSeq 2500 was employed. A second PCR of about 6 to 11 cycles was run with a J-beta primer mix and a sample-barcoded 5' primer. A unique molecular identifier was introduced onto each TCR beta cDNA molecule by a template-switch 5' adaptor carrying 12 random nucleotides. At least 2.5 million CDR3-containing paired-end reads were obtained from each sample. First-strand cDNA synthesis was performed from all RNA using the Mint cDNA synthesis kit, with priming by a TRBC-specific oligonucleotide. All cDNA was treated with uracil-DNA glycosylase and then went through a first 18-cycle PCR with the universal primers M1SS and BC2_uni_R. The paper's processing steps were these. For normalization, 1 million high-quality reads were randomly selected from each sample, with every read carrying a distinct molecular identifier. Reads with shared molecular identifiers were discarded instead of being binned into consensus sequences. MiTCR, with a Q25 quality threshold and the strictest error-elimination algorithm, was used for CDR3 identification, clonotype clustering and error correction. A nonparametric unseen species model with Euler transformation was used to estimate lower-bound total TCR beta diversity. In-frame beta chains were kept once TCRdb had trimmed the public reads at Q25 with fastp and called clones with MiXCR. Rows with one shared CDR3 protein collapse into an entry with the most common genes and DNA. TCRdb, rather than the study authors, made the V and J calls. In all, the sample holds about 1.6 million distinct CDR3 sequences, and around 35% of those were seen once. The ten largest clones take up approximately 11% of the sample.

The rearrangement combines TRBV4-2 with TRBJ2-1; the D gene could be TRBD1 or TRBD2, each one agreeing over 5 bases. This clonotype was obtained from a woman under 40 in good health. Material for sequencing was blood. The nucleotide sequence reads TGTGCCAGCAGCCAAGTAACCGGGGCTGACTCCTACAATGAGCAGTTCTTC. The translation is CASSQVTGADSYNEQFF.